The 14 T cell receptor beta chains listed next were all sequenced from one sample in a study of T cells in Graves' hyperthyroidism and ophthalmopathy. Amplification of TCR beta CDR3 regions was performed using RNA transcripts as template. An initial round of RT-PCR targeting the TCR CDR3 relied on the HTBI primer set. TCRdb re-called the multiplex PCR reads with MiXCR, one entry per CDR3 protein. The profile shows around 390,000 distinct CDR3 sequences, around 13% of them singletons. Sequenced sample: blood. These receptors came from a woman aged 25 to 39 with Graves' ophthalmopathy.

This sequence joins TRBV9 and TRBJ1-1; no reliable D call. This CDR3 comprises 17 residues. Trimming shortened V by 0 bases and J by 2 bases, and 17 bases separated the two germline ends. CDR1 and CDR2 from the germline V gene are SGDLS and YYNGEE. The CDR3 spells CASSVGGQFGSNTEAFF. CDR3 nucleotide sequence: TGTGCCAGCAGCGTAGGTGGGCAATTCGGCAGTAACACTGAAGCTTTCTTT.

J is TRBJ2-3 and V is TRBV19, with D perhaps TRBD1 or TRBD2 (5 bases each). Germline-derived CDR1 and CDR2 are LNHDA and SQIVND (reference sequence). V dropped 4 bases and J dropped 10 bases, with 18 bases sitting between them. The length of the CDR3 is 14 residues. The CDR3 is CASSTPGRVDAQYF. CDR3 bases: TGTGCCAGTAGTACCCCGGGACGGGTCGATGCGCAGTATTTT.

This clonotype was found many times. The chain is built from TRBV20-1 and TRBJ1-6; D call uncertain. CDR3 size: 14 residues. Germline lookup yields CDR1 DFQATT and CDR2 SNEGSKA (reference sequence). Trimming shortened V by 3 bases and J by 3 bases, and 9 bases separated the two germline ends. This CDR3 reads CSARGAVYNSPLHF. The CDR3 coding sequence is TGCAGTGCTAGGGGAGCAGTCTATAATTCACCCCTCCACTTT.

This clonotype was seen at least ten times. The chain employs TRBV9 and TRBJ2-1; possible D gene TRBD1, 6 bases. The CDR3 contains 14 residues. Germline V gene lookup returns CDR1 SGDLS and CDR2 YYNGEE. Trimming cost V 3 bases and J 6 bases, with 13 bases left between them. The CDR3 bases are TGTGCCAGCAGCGCATACAGGGAAGGCAATGAGCAGTTCTTC. Encoded protein: CASSAYREGNEQFF.

This clonotype turned up a few times. V usage is TRBV5-1 and J usage is TRBJ2-1; the D call may be TRBD1 or TRBD2 (5 bases each). Trimming removed 4 bases at V and 9 bases at J, with 23 bases between. This CDR3 has 16 amino acids. Germline V gene data show CDR1 as SGHRS and CDR2 as YFSETQ. The CDR3 DNA is TGCGCCAGCAGCCCGTTCCGGGACCCGGATCTGAGTGAGCAGTTCTTC. This sequence encodes CASSPFRDPDLSEQFF.

This clonotype was picked up many times. The rearrangement links TRBV7-2 to TRBJ2-1; 13 bases line up with TRBD2. Germline V gene lookup returns CDR1 SGHTA and CDR2 FQGNSA. V shed 6 bases and J 4 bases; nucleotides not matched to a gene: 9. This CDR3 is built from 17 residues. The CDR3 sequence is CASSRQTGLAGYNEQFF. The CDR3 region has the DNA TGTGCCAGCAGTCGCCAAACGGGACTAGCGGGATACAATGAGCAGTTCTTC.

This clonotype showed up many times. The chain couples TRBV12-3 or TRBV12-4 to TRBJ2-7; 8 bases map to TRBD2. The ends lost 8 bases at V and 3 bases at J; junction bases unmatched: 9. The CDR3 sequence is 14 residues long. The CDR3 protein is CASRIAGLVYEQYF. The CDR3 DNA follows: TGTGCCAGCCGGATAGCGGGGTTGGTCTACGAGCAGTACTTC.

This clonotype has a count of ten or more. V gene TRBV7-9 combines with J gene TRBJ2-7, with TRBD1 identical over 8 bases. The germline V gene has CDR1 SEHNR and CDR2 FQNEAQ (reference sequence). J gave up 3 bases and V 7 bases, and 8 bases lay outside the gene matches. This CDR3 contains 14 residues. The CDR3 protein is CASTHKDRVYEQYF. The CDR3 bases are TGTGCCAGCACCCATAAGGACAGGGTCTACGAGCAGTACTTC. The full variable domain, completed using reference TRBV7-9 and TRBJ2-7, is DTGVSQNPRHKITKRGQNVTFRCDPISEHNRLYWYRQTLGQGPEFLTYFQNEAQLEKSRLLSDRFSAERPKGSFSTLEIQRTEQGDSAMYLCASTHKDRVYEQYFGPGTRLTVT.

This clonotype was seen ten or more times. The chain carries TRBV28 and TRBJ1-2; D remains unclear. This CDR3 is built from 14 residues. Trimming removed 3 bases at V and 4 bases at J, with 12 bases between. CDR1 and CDR2 (germline): MDHEN, SYDVKM. CDR3 nucleotides: TGTGCCAGCAGTTTCCTAACACCCGGCTATGGCTACACCTTC. Encoded protein: CASSFLTPGYGYTF.

The V and J genes are TRBV9 and TRBJ2-5, with 9 bases identical to TRBD1. The CDR3 sequence is 15 residues long. V was pared by 0 bases and J by 5 bases, with 5 bases of the junction left unmatched. The germline CDR1 and CDR2 sequences are SGDLS and YYNGEE. The CDR3 DNA sequence: TGTGCCAGCAGCGTAGGACAGGGGGGAAGCGAGACCCAGTACTTC. It encodes CASSVGQGGSETQYF.

This clonotype was detected many times. The J gene is TRBJ1-2, the V gene TRBV20-1; 7 positions agree with TRBD1. Germline V CDR1 and CDR2: DFQATT, SNEGSKA (reference sequence). The CDR3 consists of 14 residues. The junction had 11 bases not matched to a gene; V was cut back by 4 bases and J by 6 bases. The CDR3: CSATVPTGIDGYTF. CDR3 sequence (DNA): TGCAGTGCTACAGTACCGACAGGGATTGATGGCTACACCTTC.

At least ten counts were recorded for this clonotype. A junction boundary mismatches the germline segment, possibly from a read error. The chain combines TRBV28 with TRBJ2-7; D is unresolved. From germline, CDR1 is MDHEN and CDR2 SYDVKM. The CDR3 has 15 residues. The CDR3 DNA reads as TGTGCCAGCAGTCCCCGACGGATTAGCTCCTACGAGCAGTACTTT. It is translated as CASSPRRISSYEQYF.

In this sample, this clonotype turned up many times. In DNA, the CDR3 is TGCGCCAGCAGCCAAGATAGCGGGGGCACGAATCTCTACAATGAGCAGTTCTTC. Translating it yields CASSQDSGGTNLYNEQFF. This chain links TRBV4-1 with TRBJ2-1; 9 bases match TRBD2. The V gene's germline CDR1 is MGHRA and CDR2 YSYEKL. Trimming cost V 0 bases and J 3 bases; bases outside gene matches: 9. The CDR3 spans 18 residues.

The chain has TRBV28 and TRBJ1-1; weak D call: TRBD1 (5 bases). The CDR3 has 12 residues. Germline lookup yields CDR1 MDHEN and CDR2 SYDVKM. V was cut by 3 bases and J by 11 bases, with 13 bases left in between. DNA for the CDR3: TGTGCCAGCAGTTTCTTCAGGGAAAGTGCTTTCTTT. This encodes CASSFFRESAFF.